This TCR beta chain was obtained from a study of blood T cell repertoires in COVID-19. Study as a whole: Italy, Spain and the United States were the sources of the convalescent and acute COVID-19 samples. In each case, the material was cDNA or gDNA derived from T cells, B-cell-depleted T cells, or PBMCs.

The CDR3 has 13 residues. Between the trimmed V and J ends, which lost 1 base and 8 bases, there was a span of 11 bases. Germline V gives CDR1 LNHNV, CDR2 YYDKDF (reference sequence). Assay: immunoSEQ multiplex PCR; the TCRdb copy retains only in-frame clones and omits some. This table has more than 250,000 clones, roughly nine tenths appearing once. The gene calls are TRBV15 and TRBJ1-1; D might be TRBD1 (5 bases). The receptor comes from a man aged 18 to 29 with active or convalescent COVID-19. The sequenced sample was peripheral blood. The CDR3 nucleotides read TGTGCCACCAGCAGAGCTGAGAGACAGGAAGCTTTCTTT. This encodes CATSRAERQEAFF.